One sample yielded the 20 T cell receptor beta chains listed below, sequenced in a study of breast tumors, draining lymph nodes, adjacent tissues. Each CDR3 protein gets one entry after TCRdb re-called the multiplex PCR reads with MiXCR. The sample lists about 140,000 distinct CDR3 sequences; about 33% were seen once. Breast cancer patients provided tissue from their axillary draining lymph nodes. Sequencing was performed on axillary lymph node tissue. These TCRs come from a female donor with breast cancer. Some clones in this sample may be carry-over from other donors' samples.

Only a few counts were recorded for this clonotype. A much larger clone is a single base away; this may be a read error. CDR3 in amino acids: CASSHRGDEQFF. The CDR3 nucleotides read TGTGCCAGCAGTCACAGGGGCGATGAGCAGTTCTTC. The chain employs TRBV12-3 or TRBV12-4 and TRBJ2-1, with 7 bases matching TRBD1. J gave up 8 bases and V 5 bases, and 3 bases lay outside the gene matches. This CDR3 contains 12 residues.

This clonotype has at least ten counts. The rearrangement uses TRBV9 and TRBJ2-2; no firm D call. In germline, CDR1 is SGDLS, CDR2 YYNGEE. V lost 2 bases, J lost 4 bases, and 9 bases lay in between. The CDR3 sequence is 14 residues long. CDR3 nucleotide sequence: TGTGCCAGCAGCGTCCACCGCGGCACCGGGGAGCTGTTTTTT. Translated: CASSVHRGTGELFF.

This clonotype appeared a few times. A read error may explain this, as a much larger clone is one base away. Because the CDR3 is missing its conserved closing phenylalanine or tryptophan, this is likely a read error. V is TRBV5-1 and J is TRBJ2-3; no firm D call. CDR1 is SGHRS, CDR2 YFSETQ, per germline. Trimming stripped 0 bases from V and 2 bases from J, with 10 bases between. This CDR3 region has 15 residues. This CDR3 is CASSLEPRDTDTQYL. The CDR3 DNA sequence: TGCGCCAGCAGCTTGGAACCGCGAGACACAGATACGCAGTATCTT.

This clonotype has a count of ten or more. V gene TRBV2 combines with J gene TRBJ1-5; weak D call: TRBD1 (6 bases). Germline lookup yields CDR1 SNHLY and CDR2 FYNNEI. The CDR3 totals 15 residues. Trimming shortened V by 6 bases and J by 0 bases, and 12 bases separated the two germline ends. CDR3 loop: CASRAQGYSNQPQHF. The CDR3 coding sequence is TGTGCCAGCAGGGCACAGGGATATAGCAATCAGCCCCAGCATTTT.

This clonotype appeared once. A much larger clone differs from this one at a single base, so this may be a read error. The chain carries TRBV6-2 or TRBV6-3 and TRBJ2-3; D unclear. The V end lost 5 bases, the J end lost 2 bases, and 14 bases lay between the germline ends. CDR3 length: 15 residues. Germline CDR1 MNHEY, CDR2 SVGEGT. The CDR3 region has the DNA TGTGCCAGCAGTCACGTACGCTCGCTCACAGATACGCAGTATTTT. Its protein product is CASSHVRSLTDTQYF.

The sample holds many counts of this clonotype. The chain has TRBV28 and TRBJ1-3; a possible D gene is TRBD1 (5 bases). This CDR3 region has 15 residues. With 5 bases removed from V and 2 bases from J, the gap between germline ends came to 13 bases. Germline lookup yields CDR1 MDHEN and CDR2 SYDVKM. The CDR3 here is CASSVGQGTGNTIYF. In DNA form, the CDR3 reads TGTGCCAGCAGTGTGGGGCAGGGCACTGGAAACACCATATATTTT.

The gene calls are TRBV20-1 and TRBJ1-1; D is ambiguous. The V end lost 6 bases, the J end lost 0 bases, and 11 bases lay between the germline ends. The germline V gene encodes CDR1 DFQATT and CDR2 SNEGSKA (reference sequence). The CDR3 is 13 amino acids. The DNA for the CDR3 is TGCAGTGCCGACGGATTACTGAACACTGAAGCTTTCTTT. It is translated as CSADGLLNTEAFF.

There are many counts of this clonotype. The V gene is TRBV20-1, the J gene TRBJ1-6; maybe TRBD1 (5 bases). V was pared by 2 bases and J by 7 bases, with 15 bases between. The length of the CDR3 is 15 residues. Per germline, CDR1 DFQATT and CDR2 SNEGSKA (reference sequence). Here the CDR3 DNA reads TGCAGTGCTAGAACCCCGGGACGTCTCAATTCACCCCTCCACTTT. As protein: CSARTPGRLNSPLHF.

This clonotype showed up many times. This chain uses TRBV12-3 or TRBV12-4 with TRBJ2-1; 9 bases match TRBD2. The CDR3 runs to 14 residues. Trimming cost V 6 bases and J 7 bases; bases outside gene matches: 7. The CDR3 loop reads CASSLLAGPNEQFF. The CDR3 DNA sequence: TGTGCCAGCAGCCTCCTAGCGGGGCCTAATGAGCAGTTCTTC.

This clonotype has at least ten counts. CDR3 bases: TGTGCCACCAGTGACCGAGGTACACCTCATCAGCCCCAGCATTTT. Residues: CATSDRGTPHQPQHF. This chain joins TRBV24-1 and TRBJ1-5; D ambiguous. Germline V CDR1 and CDR2: KGHDR, SFDVKD. The CDR3 runs 15 residues. The ends were cut back, 4 bases at V and 5 bases at J, with 14 bases in the middle.

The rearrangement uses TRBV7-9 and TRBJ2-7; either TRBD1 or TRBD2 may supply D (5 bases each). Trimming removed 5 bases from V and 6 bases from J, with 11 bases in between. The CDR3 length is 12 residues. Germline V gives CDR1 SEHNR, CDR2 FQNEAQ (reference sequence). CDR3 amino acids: CASSPRDPEQYF. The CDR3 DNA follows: TGTGCCAGCAGCCCCCGGGACCCCGAGCAGTACTTC.

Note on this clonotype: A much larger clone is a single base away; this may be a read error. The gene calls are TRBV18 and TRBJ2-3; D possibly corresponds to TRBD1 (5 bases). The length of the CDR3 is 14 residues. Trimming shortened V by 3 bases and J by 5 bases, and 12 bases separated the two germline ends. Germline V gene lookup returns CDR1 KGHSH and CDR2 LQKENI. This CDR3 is CASSPQGVEDTQYF. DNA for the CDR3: TGTGCCAGCTCACCCCAAGGGGTAGAAGATACGCAGTATTTT.

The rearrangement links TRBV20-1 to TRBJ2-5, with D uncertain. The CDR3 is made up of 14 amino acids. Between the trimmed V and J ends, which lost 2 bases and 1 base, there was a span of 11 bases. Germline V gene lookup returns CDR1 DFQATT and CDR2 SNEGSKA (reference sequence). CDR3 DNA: TGCAGTGCTAGACCCATTTCGGCCCAAGAGACCCAGTACTTC. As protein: CSARPISAQETQYF.

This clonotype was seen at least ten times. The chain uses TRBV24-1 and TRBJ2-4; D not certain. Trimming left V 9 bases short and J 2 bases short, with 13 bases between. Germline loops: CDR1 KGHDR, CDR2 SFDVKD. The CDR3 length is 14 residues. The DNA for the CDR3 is TGTGCCACCCTTGAAACCCAACCCAAAAACATTCAGTACTTC. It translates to CATLETQPKNIQYF.

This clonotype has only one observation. The CDR3 coding sequence is TGTGCCAGCAAATTAACAGGGATCAATCAGCCCCAGCATTTT. Its protein product is CASKLTGINQPQHF. The genes are TRBV6-6 and TRBJ1-5, with D perhaps TRBD1 (6 bases). The CDR3 contains 14 residues. V lost 7 bases and J 3 bases, leaving 13 bases between the germline ends. Per the germline V gene, CDR1 is MNHNY and CDR2 is SVGAGI (reference sequence).

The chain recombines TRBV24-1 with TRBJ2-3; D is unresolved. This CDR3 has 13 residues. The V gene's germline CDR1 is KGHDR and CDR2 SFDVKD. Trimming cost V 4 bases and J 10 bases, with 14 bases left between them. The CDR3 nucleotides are TGTGCCACCAGTGACCTGATTAGGGAATCGCAGTATTTT. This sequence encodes CATSDLIRESQYF.

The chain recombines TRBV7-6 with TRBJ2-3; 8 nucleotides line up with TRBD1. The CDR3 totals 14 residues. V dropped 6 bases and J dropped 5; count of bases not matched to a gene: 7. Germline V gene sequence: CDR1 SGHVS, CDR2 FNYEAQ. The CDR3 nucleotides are TGTGCCAGCAGTCATAATACAGGGGGAGATACGCAGTATTTT. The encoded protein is CASSHNTGGDTQYF.

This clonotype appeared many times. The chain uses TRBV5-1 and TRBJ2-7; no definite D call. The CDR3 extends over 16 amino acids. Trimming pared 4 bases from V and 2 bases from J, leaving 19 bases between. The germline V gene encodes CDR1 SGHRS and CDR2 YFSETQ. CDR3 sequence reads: CASSLTTSLRTYEQYF. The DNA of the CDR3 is TGCGCCAGCAGCCTTACGACATCCTTGCGGACCTACGAGCAGTACTTC. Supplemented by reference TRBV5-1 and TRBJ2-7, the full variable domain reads KAGVTQTPRYLIKTRGQQVTLSCSPISGHRSVSWYQQTPGQGLQFLFEYFSETQRNKGNFPGRFSGRQFSNSRSEMNVSTLELGDSALYLCASSLTTSLRTYEQYFGPGTRLTVT.

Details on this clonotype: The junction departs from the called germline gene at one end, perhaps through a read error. The CDR3 nucleotides are TGTGCCAGCAGCAGACACGGCCCCTATAATACACCCCTCCACTTT. It yields the protein CASSRHGPYNTPLHF. This rearrangement joins TRBV9 to TRBJ1-6; D call uncertain. Germline assignment: CDR1 SGDLS and CDR2 YYNGEE. This CDR3 is built from 15 residues.

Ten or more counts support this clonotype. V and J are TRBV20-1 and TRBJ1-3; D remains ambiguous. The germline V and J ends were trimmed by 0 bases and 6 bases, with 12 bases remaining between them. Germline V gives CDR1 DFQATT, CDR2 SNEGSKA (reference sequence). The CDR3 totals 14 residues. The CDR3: CSARDPGLLNTIYF. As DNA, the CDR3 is TGCAGTGCTAGAGACCCTGGCCTCCTAAACACCATATATTTT.